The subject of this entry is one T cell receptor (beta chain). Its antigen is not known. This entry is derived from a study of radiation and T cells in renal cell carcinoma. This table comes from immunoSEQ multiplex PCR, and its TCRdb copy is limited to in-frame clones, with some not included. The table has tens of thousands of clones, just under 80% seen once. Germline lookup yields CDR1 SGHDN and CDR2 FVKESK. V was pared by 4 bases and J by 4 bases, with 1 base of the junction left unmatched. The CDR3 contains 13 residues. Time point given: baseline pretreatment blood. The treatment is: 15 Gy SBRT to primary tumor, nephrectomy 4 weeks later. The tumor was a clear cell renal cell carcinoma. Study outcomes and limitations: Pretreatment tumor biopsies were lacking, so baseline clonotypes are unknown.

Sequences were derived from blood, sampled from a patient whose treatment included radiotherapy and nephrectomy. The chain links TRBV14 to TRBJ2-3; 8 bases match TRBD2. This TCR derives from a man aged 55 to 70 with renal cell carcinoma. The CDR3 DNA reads TGTGCCAGCAGCCTCGGGGGGGCAGATACGCAGTATTTT. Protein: CASSLGGADTQYF. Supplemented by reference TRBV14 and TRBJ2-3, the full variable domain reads EAGVTQFPSHSVIEKGQTVTLRCDPISGHDNLYWYRRVMGKEIKFLLHFVKESKQDESGMPNNRFLAERTGGTYSTLKVQPAELEDSGVYFCASSLGGADTQYFGPGTRLTVL.